This TCR beta chain was recovered during a study of OX40 agonist ivuxolimab in advanced cancers. For the study at large: Partial response was recorded in three patients: one hepatocellular carcinoma and two cutaneous melanoma cases.

Remarks on this clone: The antigen is undetermined.

Prior autoimmune disease or systemic immunosuppression barred patients. Method: immunoSEQ multiplex PCR; TCRdb's copy keeps in-frame clones and lacks some. The data show approximately 54,000 clones, less than 95% seen once. Germline CDR1 reads SGHDT; CDR2 reads YYEEEE. Unmatched junction bases numbered 5, after V lost 3 bases and J lost 7 bases. The CDR3 is 16 residues long. General study points: There was clonal expansion of CD4+ and CD8+ blood T cells by week 6 at 0.1 to 3.0 mg/kg. On average, CD8+ T cells had more expanded clones than CD4+.

The sample consisted of CD4+ or CD8+ T cells sorted from blood, taken in a trial of the OX40 agonist ivuxolimab. V usage is TRBV5-6 and J usage is TRBJ1-6, with 12 bases that match TRBD1. This receptor was identified in an adult with an advanced solid tumor such as melanoma, head and neck, liver or kidney cancer. In DNA form, the CDR3 reads TGTGCCAGCAGCTCCGGGACAGGGGGCCCAAATTCACCCCTCCACTTT. Its protein product is CASSSGTGGPNSPLHF.